This T cell receptor (beta chain) was sequenced in a study of T-cell reconstitution after alpha-beta-depleted transplantation in children. General study points: By about two months after transplant, alpha-beta T cells reportedly arose from several hundred graft clones that had expanded.

TCRbeta library construction was performed incorporating unique molecular identifiers. TCRdb reprocessed the PCR reads via MiXCR and lists one record per CDR3 protein. The data hold fewer than 700,000 distinct CDR3 sequences, with under 30% observed a single time. Details on this clonotype: Its target is not known.

The trim removed 3 bases at V and 2 bases at J, leaving 2 bases unmatched. This CDR3 has 14 residues. CDR1 and CDR2 from the germline V gene are LNHDA and SQIVND (reference sequence). This rearrangement joins TRBV19 to TRBJ2-7, with 9 positions matching TRBD2. Sequencing used PBMCs, mostly from graft donor cells, obtained 360 days after TCRalphabeta/CD19-depleted stem cell transplant. The receptor comes from a boy under three years old who had a stem cell transplant for acute myeloid leukemia, so the T cells may come from the graft donor. In nucleotides, the CDR3 is TGTGCCAGTAGTATTAGCGGGGGCCCCTACGAGCAGTACTTC. It specifies CASSISGGPYEQYF.